Below are 27 T cell receptor beta chains sequenced from a single sample in a study of cytomegalovirus exposure and HLA in healthy donors (TCRdb year 2017). To prepare the library, the immunoSEQ multiplex PCR assay was applied. For the multiplex PCR, a mixture combining 60 forward primers for TCR Vbeta segments and 13 reverse primers for TCR Jbeta segments was used. What TCRdb holds here is the immuneACCESS table cut down to in-frame rearrangements. Part of the clones is not present; checked against another copy, under half of the missing clones reflect an unresolved V gene, and the others are unexplained. This sample holds approximately 120,000 clones; 73% were observed only once. The ten largest clones capture about 4.9% of the sample. Sequenced: PBMCs. Every receptor here comes from a man aged 55-75 years in good health and CMV-seropositive.

The V call is TRBV9, the J call TRBJ2-5; D unclear. The ends were cut back, 0 bases at V and 2 bases at J, with 8 bases in the middle. CDR1 SGDLS and CDR2 YYNGEE come from the germline V gene. CDR3 length: 14 amino acids. In nucleotides, the CDR3 is TGTGCCAGCAGCGTAGGAGTTGAGCAAGAGACCCAGTACTTC. Its protein is CASSVGVEQETQYF.

This clone appeared once. The CDR3 reads CASSSGAAYEQYF. In DNA form, the CDR3 reads TGCGCCAGCAGCTCGGGTGCTGCCTACGAGCAGTACTTC. The chain couples TRBV5-1 to TRBJ2-7; no definite D call. The germline CDR1 and CDR2 sequences are SGHRS and YFSETQ. Trimming took 3 bases from V and 2 from J, leaving 9 bases between them. This CDR3 has 13 residues.

J is TRBJ2-1 and V is TRBV5-1; TRBD2 agrees at 7 bases. V dropped 6 bases and J dropped 0; count of bases not matched to a gene: 15. Germline V CDR1 and CDR2: SGHRS, YFSETQ. The CDR3 contains 18 residues. CDR3 DNA sequence: TGCGCCAGCACTCTAACGGGGCGGGGGTCGAGCTCCTACAATGAGCAGTTCTTC. It yields the protein CASTLTGRGSSSYNEQFF. The full variable domain, in which reference TRBV5-1 and TRBJ2-1 provide the parts outside the CDR3, is KAGVTQTPRYLIKTRGQQVTLSCSPISGHRSVSWYQQTPGQGLQFLFEYFSETQRNKGNFPGRFSGRQFSNSRSEMNVSTLELGDSALYLCASTLTGRGSSSYNEQFFGPGTRLTVL.

The J gene is TRBJ2-7, the V gene TRBV27; TRBD1 matches 9 bases. The CDR3 spans 12 residues. In germline, CDR1 is MNHEY, CDR2 SMNVEV (reference sequence). Unmatched junction bases numbered 0, after V lost 4 bases and J lost 5 bases. CDR3 sequence reads: CASSWTGDEQYF. The CDR3 coding sequence is TGTGCCAGCAGTTGGACAGGGGACGAGCAGTACTTC.

The chain uses TRBV7-2 and TRBJ2-1, with D perhaps TRBD1 (6 bases). The ends were cut back, 5 bases at V and 6 bases at J, with 14 bases in the middle. The CDR3 is 14 residues long. The germline CDR1 and CDR2 sequences are SGHTA and FQGNSA. CDR3 DNA sequence: TGTGCCAGCAGCAATCCAACAGGGTTCAATGAGCAGTTCTTC. It translates to CASSNPTGFNEQFF.

The V gene is TRBV19, the J gene TRBJ2-1, with D possibly matching TRBD2 (7 bases). Germline values: CDR1 LNHDA, CDR2 SQIVND (reference sequence). Trimming took off 5 bases at V and 8 bases at J, with 16 bases between the two ends. The CDR3 contains 14 residues. The CDR3 DNA reads TGTGCCAGTAGTTTAGGGGGGGGGTACGATGAGCAGTTCTTC. This gives the protein CASSLGGGYDEQFF.

V and J are TRBV5-1 and TRBJ2-7; 10 positions agree with TRBD2. Germline CDR1 is SGHRS and CDR2 is YFSETQ. Trimming at V came to 2 bases and at J to 2 bases, leaving 4 bases not matched to a gene. The CDR3 runs to 15 residues. The DNA for the CDR3 is TGCGCCAGCAGCTTTTTTAGCGGGGGGACCTACGAGCAGTACTTC. This codes for CASSFFSGGTYEQYF.

V usage is TRBV28 and J usage is TRBJ2-1; TRBD1 agrees at 10 bases. The CDR3 has 15 amino acids. From germline, CDR1 is MDHEN and CDR2 SYDVKM. V lost 4 bases and J lost 7; bases outside the gene matches: 7. CDR3 residues: CASSSRTGGWNEQFF. The CDR3 DNA is TGTGCCAGCAGTTCACGGACAGGGGGTTGGAATGAGCAGTTCTTC. Variable domain in full (rest from reference TRBV28 and TRBJ2-1): DVKVTQSSRYLVKRTGEKVFLECVQDMDHENMFWYRQDPGLGLRLIYFSYDVKMKEKGDIPEGYSVSREKKERFSLILESASTNQTSMYLCASSSRTGGWNEQFFGPGTRLTVL.

This rearrangement joins TRBV5-4 to TRBJ2-7, with 9 bases matching TRBD2. This CDR3 comprises 15 residues. The germline gives CDR1 SGHNT, CDR2 YYREEE (reference sequence). Unmatched junction bases numbered 2, after V lost 0 bases and J lost 1 base. The CDR3 DNA is TGTGCCAGCAGCTTGGGACTAGCGGCTTCCTACGAGCAGTACTTC. This gives the protein CASSLGLAASYEQYF.

The chain is built from TRBV7-3 and TRBJ2-1; D is ambiguous. The CDR3 is 13 residues long. Trimming removed 4 bases at V and 5 bases at J, with 9 bases between. Germline loops: CDR1 SGHTA, CDR2 FQGTGA. The CDR3 DNA reads as TGTGCCAGCAGCTCACTTCTAAACAATGAGCAGTTCTTC. Protein: CASSSLLNNEQFF.

The chain joins TRBV6-5 to TRBJ1-6; no definite D call. The CDR3 runs to 13 residues. The V gene lost 2 bases and the J gene lost 8 bases, with 7 bases spanning the gap. Germline assignment: CDR1 MNHEY and CDR2 SVGAGI. The CDR3 is CASSYKQDSPLHF. CDR3 nucleotides: TGTGCCAGCAGTTACAAACAAGATTCACCCCTCCACTTT.

This sequence joins TRBV27 and TRBJ2-1; 14 bases agree with TRBD2. Unmatched junction bases numbered 5, after V lost 3 bases and J lost 10 bases. Germline CDR1 and CDR2: MNHEY and SMNVEV (reference sequence). This CDR3 comprises 15 residues. The CDR3 loop is CASSLTSGGVGEQFF. CDR3 sequence (DNA): TGTGCCAGCAGTTTGACTAGCGGGGGGGTGGGCGAGCAGTTCTTC.

This clone appeared a few times. The rearrangement joins TRBV2 to TRBJ2-4, with a possible D match to TRBD2 (6 bases). The germline V and J ends were trimmed by 4 bases and 7 bases, with 20 bases remaining between them. Germline V gives CDR1 SNHLY, CDR2 FYNNEI. The CDR3 extends over 16 amino acids. This CDR3 reads CASSVRLVGSGNIQYF. CDR3 bases: TGTGCCAGCAGTGTGAGGCTAGTGGGGAGCGGGAACATTCAGTACTTC.

The chain uses TRBV14 and TRBJ2-3; D is undetermined. The CDR3 totals 11 residues. The V and J ends lost 4 bases and 5 bases respectively, with 4 bases between them. In germline, CDR1 is SGHDN, CDR2 FVKESK. In DNA form, the CDR3 reads TGTGCCAGCAGCCTCCAAGATACGCAGTATTTT. Translation: CASSLQDTQYF.

This rearrangement joins TRBV11-3 to TRBJ2-5; maybe TRBD2 (5 bases). CDR3 length equals 16 residues. The V gene lost 2 bases and the J gene lost 4 bases, with 17 bases spanning the gap. Germline V gene sequence: CDR1 SGHNT, CDR2 YENEEA. The CDR3, as DNA: TGTGCCAGCAGCTTAAGGTCCGGGATGGAAAGAGAGACCCAGTACTTC. It yields the protein CASSLRSGMERETQYF.

This sequence joins TRBV5-4 and TRBJ1-6; D may be TRBD1 (6 bases). V was cut by 6 bases and J by 6 bases, with 13 bases left in between. The CDR3 runs to 14 residues. Germline CDR1 reads SGHNT; CDR2 reads YYREEE (reference sequence). Written as DNA, the CDR3 is TGTGCCAGCAAGATAGACAGGTTTAATTCACCCCTCCACTTT. It yields the protein CASKIDRFNSPLHF.

The chain recombines TRBV5-1 with TRBJ2-3; 9 nucleotides agree with TRBD2. The germline V gene encodes CDR1 SGHRS and CDR2 YFSETQ. Germline trimming cut 4 bases from V and 6 bases from J; bases unmatched to any gene: 9. CDR3 length equals 15 residues. As DNA, the CDR3 is TGCGCCAGCAGCACCGGGACTAGCAGTAGGGATACGCAGTATTTT. Translating it yields CASSTGTSSRDTQYF.

The chain links TRBV5-1 to TRBJ2-2; TRBD2 agrees at 11 bases. This CDR3 is 17 amino acids long. The germline V gene has CDR1 SGHRS and CDR2 YFSETQ. V shed 3 bases, J shed 6 bases, and the junction held 10 bases outside the gene matches. The CDR3 bases are TGCGCCAGCAGCTCCGCCGGGACTAGCGGATTAGCCGGGGAGCTGTTTTTT. It codes for CASSSAGTSGLAGELFF.

V usage is TRBV6-5 and J usage is TRBJ1-1; no firm D call. V was pared by 5 bases and J by 4 bases, with 11 bases between. Germline lookup yields CDR1 MNHEY and CDR2 SVGAGI. The CDR3 consists of 13 residues. CDR3 amino acids: CASSLTRGTEAFF. CDR3 nucleotides: TGTGCCAGCAGTCTTACTCGGGGCACTGAAGCTTTCTTT.

The chain links TRBV25-1 to TRBJ2-3; 7 bases map to TRBD2. The trim removed 2 bases at V and 4 bases at J, leaving 6 bases unmatched. Germline V gene data show CDR1 as MGHDK and CDR2 as SYGVNS. The CDR3 runs 15 residues. DNA for the CDR3: TGTGCCAGCAGTGAACCTAGCGGCGTCGCAGATACGCAGTATTTT. Translated: CASSEPSGVADTQYF.

The CDR3 is CAWSVGKGSPYGYTF. The CDR3 DNA reads as TGTGCCTGGAGTGTTGGGAAGGGGTCCCCCTATGGCTACACCTTC. The rearrangement links TRBV30 to TRBJ1-2, with a possible D match to TRBD1 (5 bases). CDR3 length: 15 amino acids. The germline V gene encodes CDR1 GTSNPN and CDR2 SVGIG (reference sequence). V lost 0 bases to trimming and J lost 4 bases, with 15 bases between them. Full variable domain (remainder filled in from reference TRBV30 and TRBJ1-2): SQTIHQWPATLVQPVGSPLSLECTVEGTSNPNLYWYRQAAGRGLQLLFYSVGIGQISSEVPQNLSASRPQDRQFILSSKKLLLSDSGFYLCAWSVGKGSPYGYTFGSGTRLTVV.

In this sample, this clone turned up a few times. The V gene is TRBV6-5, the J gene TRBJ1-1, with TRBD1 matching 8 bases. The V segment lost 6 bases and the J segment 5 bases; nucleotides outside the gene matches: 11. CDR3 length: 15 residues. CDR1 MNHEY and CDR2 SVGAGI come from the germline V gene. For the CDR3, the DNA is TGTGCCAGCAGCCGTCCCGGACAGGGAGTTACTGAAGCTTTCTTT. As protein: CASSRPGQGVTEAFF.

V is TRBV13 and J is TRBJ1-2; D perhaps matches TRBD1 (5 bases). The length of the CDR3 is 13 residues. V was shortened by 5 bases and J by 6 bases, with 13 bases between the two germline ends. Germline CDR1 is PRHDT and CDR2 is FYEKMQ (reference sequence). CDR3 in DNA: TGTGCCAGCAGCCGAAGCGGGGGGAATGGCTACACCTTC. The encoded protein is CASSRSGGNGYTF.

The rearrangement uses TRBV5-1 and TRBJ2-3; 11 positions match TRBD2. Trimming cost V 4 bases and J 1 base; bases outside gene matches: 2. This CDR3 region has 15 residues. The V gene's germline CDR1 is SGHRS and CDR2 YFSETQ. The CDR3 loop reads CASSAGLAGTDTQYF. The CDR3 bases are TGCGCCAGCAGCGCGGGACTAGCGGGCACAGATACGCAGTATTTT.

V usage is TRBV27 and J usage is TRBJ1-6, with no clear D. This CDR3 spans 16 amino acids. Trimming cost V 6 bases and J 1 base, with 13 bases left between them. Looked up from germline, CDR1 is MNHEY and CDR2 is SMNVEV (reference sequence). In DNA form, the CDR3 reads TGTGCCAGCAGGGAGACTTTTATTTCCTATAATTCACCCCTCCACTTT. Translating gives CASRETFISYNSPLHF.

This rearrangement joins TRBV30 to TRBJ1-3; D is ambiguous. Germline-derived CDR1 and CDR2 are GTSNPN and SVGIG (reference sequence). The CDR3 totals 15 residues. Trimming pared 3 bases from V and 0 bases from J, leaving 12 bases between. CDR3 bases: TGTGCCTGGAGGAGGCTCCACCACTCTGGAAACACCATATATTTT. It specifies CAWRRLHHSGNTIYF.

The V gene is TRBV5-1, the J gene TRBJ2-7; 8 bases are a match to TRBD2. After removal of 4 bases from V and 4 bases from J, the junction contained 10 bases not matched to a gene. In germline, CDR1 is SGHRS, CDR2 YFSETQ. The CDR3 runs to 15 residues. The CDR3 nucleotides are TGCGCCAGCAGCCGGGACCCCGGGAGGGCTTACGAGCAGTACTTC. It is translated as CASSRDPGRAYEQYF.